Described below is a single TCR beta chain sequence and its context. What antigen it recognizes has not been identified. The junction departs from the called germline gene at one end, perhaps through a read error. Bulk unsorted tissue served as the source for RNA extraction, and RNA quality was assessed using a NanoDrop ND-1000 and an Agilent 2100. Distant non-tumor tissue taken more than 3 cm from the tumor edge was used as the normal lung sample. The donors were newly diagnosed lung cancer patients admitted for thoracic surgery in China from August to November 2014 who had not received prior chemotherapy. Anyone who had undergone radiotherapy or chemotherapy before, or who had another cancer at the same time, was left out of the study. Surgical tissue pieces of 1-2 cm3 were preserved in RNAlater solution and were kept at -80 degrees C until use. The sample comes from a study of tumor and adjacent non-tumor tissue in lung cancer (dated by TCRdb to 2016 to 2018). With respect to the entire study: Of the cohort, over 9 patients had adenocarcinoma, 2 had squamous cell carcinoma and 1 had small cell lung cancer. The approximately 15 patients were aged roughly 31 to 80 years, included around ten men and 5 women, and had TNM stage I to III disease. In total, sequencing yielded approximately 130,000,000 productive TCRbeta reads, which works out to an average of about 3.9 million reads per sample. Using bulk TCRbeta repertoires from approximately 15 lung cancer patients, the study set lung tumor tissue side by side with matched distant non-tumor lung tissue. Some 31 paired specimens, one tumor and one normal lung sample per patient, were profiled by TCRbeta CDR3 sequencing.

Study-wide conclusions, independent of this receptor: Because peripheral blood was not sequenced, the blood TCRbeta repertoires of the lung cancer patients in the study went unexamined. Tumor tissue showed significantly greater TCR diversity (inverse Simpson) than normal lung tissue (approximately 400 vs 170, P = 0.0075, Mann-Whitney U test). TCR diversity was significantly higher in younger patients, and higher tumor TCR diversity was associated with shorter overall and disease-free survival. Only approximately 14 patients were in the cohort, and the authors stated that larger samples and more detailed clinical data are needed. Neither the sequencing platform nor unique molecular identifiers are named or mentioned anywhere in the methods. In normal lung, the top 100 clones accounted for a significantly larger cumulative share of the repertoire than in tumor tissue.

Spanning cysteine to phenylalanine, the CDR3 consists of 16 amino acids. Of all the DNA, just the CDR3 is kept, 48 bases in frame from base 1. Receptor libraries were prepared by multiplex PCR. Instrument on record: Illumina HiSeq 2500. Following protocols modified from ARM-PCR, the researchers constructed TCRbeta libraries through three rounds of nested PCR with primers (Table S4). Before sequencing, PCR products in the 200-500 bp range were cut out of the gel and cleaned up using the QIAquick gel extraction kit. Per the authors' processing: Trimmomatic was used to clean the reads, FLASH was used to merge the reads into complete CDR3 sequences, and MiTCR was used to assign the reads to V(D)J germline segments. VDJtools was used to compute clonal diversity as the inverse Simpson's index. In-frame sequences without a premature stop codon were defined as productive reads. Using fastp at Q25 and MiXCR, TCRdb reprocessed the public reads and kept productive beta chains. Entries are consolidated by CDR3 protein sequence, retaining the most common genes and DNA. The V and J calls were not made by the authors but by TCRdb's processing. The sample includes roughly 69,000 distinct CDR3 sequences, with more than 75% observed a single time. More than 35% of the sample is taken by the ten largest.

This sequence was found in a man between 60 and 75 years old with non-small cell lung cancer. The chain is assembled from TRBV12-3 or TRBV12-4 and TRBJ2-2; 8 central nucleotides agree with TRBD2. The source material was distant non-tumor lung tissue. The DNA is TGTACCAGCGTTAGCAGAGCGGGAGAAGAATACCGGGAGCTGTTTTTT. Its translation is CTSVSRAGEEYRELFF.